This TCR beta chain is from a study of technical replicates of blood from a handful of donors (TCRdb year 2017). This clone is a singleton in its sample. Its binding antigen is unknown. Base qualities are missing; no much larger clone stands one base away. CDR3 length: 11 amino acids, cysteine to phenylalanine. CDR3 DNA only is kept here, 33 bases in frame from base 1. V was cut back by 6 bases and J by 5 bases, leaving a gap of 8 bases between them. CDR1 is given as ENHRY and CDR2 as SYGVKD, both from the germline V gene. Libraries came from the immunoSEQ multiplex PCR assay. TCRdb re-hosts the immuneACCESS table, in-frame sequences only. Its copies lack some clones; in the studies checked, an unresolved V gene accounts for under half of them, and the cause for the rest is not known. This sample lists tens of thousands of clones; approximately 92% were detected once. More than 0.2% of the sample is taken by the ten largest.

Specimen: T cells isolated from PBMCs. The TCR sequence derives from a human donor in good health. The V and J segments used are TRBV10-3 and TRBJ2-7, and perhaps TRBD1 as D gene, on 6 matching bases. The CDR3 protein is CAIRRQDEQYF. The DNA reads TGTGCCATCAGGCGACAGGACGAGCAGTACTTC.